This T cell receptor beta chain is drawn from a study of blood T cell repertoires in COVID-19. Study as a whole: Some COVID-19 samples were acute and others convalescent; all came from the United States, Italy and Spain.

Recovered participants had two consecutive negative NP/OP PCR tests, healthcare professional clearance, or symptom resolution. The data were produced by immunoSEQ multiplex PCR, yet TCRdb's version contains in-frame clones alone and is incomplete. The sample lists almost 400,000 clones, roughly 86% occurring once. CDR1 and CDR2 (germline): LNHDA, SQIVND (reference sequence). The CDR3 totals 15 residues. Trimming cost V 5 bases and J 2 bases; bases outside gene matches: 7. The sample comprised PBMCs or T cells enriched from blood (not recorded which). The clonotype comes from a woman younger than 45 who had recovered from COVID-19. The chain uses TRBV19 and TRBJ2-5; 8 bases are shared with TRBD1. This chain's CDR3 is CASSFGTGAQETQYF. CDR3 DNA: TGTGCCAGTAGTTTCGGGACAGGAGCACAAGAGACCCAGTACTTC.